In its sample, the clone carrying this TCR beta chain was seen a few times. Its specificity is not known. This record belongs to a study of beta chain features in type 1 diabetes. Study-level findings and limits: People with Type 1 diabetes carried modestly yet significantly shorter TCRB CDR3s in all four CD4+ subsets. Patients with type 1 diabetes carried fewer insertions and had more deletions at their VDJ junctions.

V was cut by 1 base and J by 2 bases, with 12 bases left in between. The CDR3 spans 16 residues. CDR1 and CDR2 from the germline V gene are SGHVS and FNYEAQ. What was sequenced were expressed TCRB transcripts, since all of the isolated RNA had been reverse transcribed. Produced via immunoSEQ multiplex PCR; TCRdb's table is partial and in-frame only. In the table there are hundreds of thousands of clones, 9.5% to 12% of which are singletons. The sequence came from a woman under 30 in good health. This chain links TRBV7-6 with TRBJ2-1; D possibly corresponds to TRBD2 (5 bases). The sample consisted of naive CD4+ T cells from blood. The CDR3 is CASSLGRSGPYNEQFF. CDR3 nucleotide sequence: TGTGCCAGCAGCTTAGGAAGAAGCGGTCCCTACAATGAGCAGTTCTTC.